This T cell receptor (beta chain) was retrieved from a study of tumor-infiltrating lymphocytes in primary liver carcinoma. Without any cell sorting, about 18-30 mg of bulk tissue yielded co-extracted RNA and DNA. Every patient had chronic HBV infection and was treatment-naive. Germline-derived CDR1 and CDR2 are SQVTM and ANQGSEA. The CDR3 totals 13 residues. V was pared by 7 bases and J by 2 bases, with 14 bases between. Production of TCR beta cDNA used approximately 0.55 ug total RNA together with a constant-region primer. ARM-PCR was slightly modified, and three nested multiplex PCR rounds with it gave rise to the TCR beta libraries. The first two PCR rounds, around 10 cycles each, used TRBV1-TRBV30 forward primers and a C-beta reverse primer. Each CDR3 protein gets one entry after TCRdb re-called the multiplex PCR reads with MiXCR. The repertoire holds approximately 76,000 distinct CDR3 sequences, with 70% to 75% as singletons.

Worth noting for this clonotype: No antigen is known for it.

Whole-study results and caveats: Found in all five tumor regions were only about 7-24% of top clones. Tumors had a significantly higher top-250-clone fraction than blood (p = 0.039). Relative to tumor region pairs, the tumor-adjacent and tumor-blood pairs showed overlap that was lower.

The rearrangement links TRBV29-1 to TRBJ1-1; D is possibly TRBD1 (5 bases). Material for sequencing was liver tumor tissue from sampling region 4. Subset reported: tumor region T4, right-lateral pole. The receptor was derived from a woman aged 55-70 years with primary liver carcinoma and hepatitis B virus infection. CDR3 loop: CSANWGLNTEAFF. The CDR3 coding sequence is TGCAGCGCAAACTGGGGGTTAAACACTGAAGCTTTCTTT.